This T cell receptor beta chain was captured in a study of T cells in localized non-small cell lung cancer. The protocol was immunoSEQ multiplex PCR, while the TCRdb copy is restricted to in-frame clones and leaves out a portion. Found here are 15,000 to 25,000 clones, about nine tenths of them singletons; the top ten hold about 4%. This clone showed up just once. What it binds is not known. Points from the study as a whole: It remains possible that heterogeneity exists, since only one tumor region was sequenced.

The V gene lost 5 bases and the J gene lost 5 bases, with 16 bases spanning the gap. From germline, CDR1 is SEHNR and CDR2 FQNEAQ (reference sequence). The CDR3 consists of 14 residues. The genes are TRBV7-9 and TRBJ2-7, with TRBD2 as a possible D gene (5 bases). The sequence was obtained from a male donor aged 60 or over with stage I squamous cell lung carcinoma. This specimen was peripheral blood, taken before any cancer treatment. This chain's CDR3 is CASSIGLLAHEQYF. As DNA, the CDR3 is TGTGCCAGCAGCATCGGACTCCTCGCCCACGAGCAGTACTTC. Supplemented by reference TRBV7-9 and TRBJ2-7, the full variable domain reads DTGVSQNPRHKITKRGQNVTFRCDPISEHNRLYWYRQTLGQGPEFLTYFQNEAQLEKSRLLSDRFSAERPKGSFSTLEIQRTEQGDSAMYLCASSIGLLAHEQYFGPGTRLTVT.